This is a list of T cell receptor beta chains from one sample in a study of PD-L1 blockade in urothelial cancer. Produced via immunoSEQ multiplex PCR; TCRdb's table is partial and in-frame only. The sample lists 95,000 to 100,000 clones, roughly 84% occurring once. The sample consisted of PBMCs, taken around atezolizumab (anti-PD-L1) treatment. The receptor set was obtained from a man aged 55 to 69 with urothelial cancer. Each CDR3 is given with its conserved first and last residue. The D gene is left open where the match is weak. The size field is filled for only some rows; it gives once, few, many or a size class.

cdr3_aa | cdr3_nt | v_call | d_call | clone_size | j_call
CATEGSGNTIYF | TGTGCCACCGAGGGTTCTGGAAACACCATATATTTT | TRBV28 | - | - | TRBJ1-3
CASRLQGNTEETQYF | TGTGCCAGCAGGCTACAGGGAAATACAGAAGAGACCCAGTACTTC | TRBV2 | - | - | TRBJ2-5
CASSQGTGARYDTQYF | TGTGCCAGCAGCCAAGGGACAGGGGCGCGATATGATACGCAGTATTTT | TRBV4-2 | TRBD1 | - | TRBJ2-3
CASSLAGTLNTEAFF | TGTGCCAGCAGCTTAGCGGGCACCTTGAACACTGAAGCTTTCTTT | TRBV7-9 | - | - | TRBJ1-1
CASRSTGLYGYTF | TGTGCCAGCAGATCTACAGGGCTATATGGCTACACCTTC | TRBV6-5 | - | - | TRBJ1-2
CASSPGQGNYNEQFF | TGTGCCAGCAGCCCAGGACAGGGGAATTACAATGAGCAGTTCTTC | TRBV7-2 | TRBD1 | - | TRBJ2-1
CASSASGAGEQYF | TGTGCCAGTAGTGCTAGCGGGGCGGGCGAGCAGTACTTC | TRBV19 | TRBD2 | - | TRBJ2-7
CSVERLAGIADTQYF | TGCAGCGTTGAGAGACTAGCGGGAATCGCAGATACGCAGTATTTT | TRBV29-1 | TRBD2 | few | TRBJ2-3
CASSFTGGGSPHEQFF | TGTGCCAGCAGCTTTACCGGGGGGGGCTCCCCACATGAGCAGTTCTTC | TRBV27 | TRBD2 | - | TRBJ2-1
CASSDWQGSYEQYF | TGTGCCAGCAGTGACTGGCAGGGCTCCTACGAGCAGTACTTC | TRBV2 | - | - | TRBJ2-7
CASSTRTPGGDEQFF | TGTGCCAGTAGTACCCGGACACCCGGTGGGGATGAGCAGTTCTTC | TRBV2 | - | - | TRBJ2-1
CAWSVRQTGYEQYF | TGTGCCTGGAGTGTAAGGCAGACAGGGTACGAGCAGTACTTC | TRBV30 | TRBD1 | once | TRBJ2-7
CASSHDGGRSRNEQFF | TGTGCCAGCAGTCACGACGGCGGGAGATCGCGCAATGAGCAGTTCTTC | TRBV6-6 | TRBD2 | - | TRBJ2-1
CASSPRAGTIREQYF | TGTGCCAGCAGCCCACGGGCGGGGACCATTCGGGAGCAGTACTTC | TRBV9 | - | - | TRBJ2-7
CASSLQTWRESYNEQFF | TGTGCCAGCAGCTTACAGACCTGGCGGGAGTCCTACAATGAGCAGTTCTTC | TRBV7-3 | TRBD2 | - | TRBJ2-1
CASSQVSSGGPSTDTQYF | TGTGCCAGCAGCCAAGTGTCTAGCGGGGGGCCTAGCACAGATACGCAGTATTTT | TRBV4-2 | TRBD2 | - | TRBJ2-3
CASSLVTGGAEAFF | TGTGCCAGCAGCTTAGTTACAGGGGGCGCTGAAGCTTTCTTT | TRBV11-2 | TRBD1 | - | TRBJ1-1
CASSEQGPNTEAFF | TGTGCCAGCAGTGAGCAGGGCCCAAACACTGAAGCTTTCTTT | TRBV2 | - | once | TRBJ1-1
CASSAKTGNRNNSPLHF | TGTGCCAGCAGCGCGAAGACAGGGAATCGAAATAATTCACCCCTCCACTTT | TRBV5-4 | TRBD1 | - | TRBJ1-6
CASSQDAGAINNEQFF | TGCGCCAGCAGCCAAGACGCGGGGGCAATAAACAATGAGCAGTTCTTC | TRBV4-1 | - | - | TRBJ2-1
CASSLGTAGNTIYF | TGTGCCAGCAGCTTAGGGACTGCTGGAAACACCATATATTTT | TRBV7-8 | - | - | TRBJ1-3
CASSQSLAGAETQYF | TGTGCCAGCAGCCAGTCACTAGCGGGAGCAGAGACCCAGTACTTC | TRBV14 | TRBD2 | - | TRBJ2-5
CASSDQVSSYNEQFF | TGTGCCAGCAGTGATCAGGTTAGCTCCTACAATGAGCAGTTCTTC | TRBV6-1 | - | - | TRBJ2-1
CASILQGGTEAFF | TGTGCCAGCATCCTACAGGGTGGAACTGAAGCTTTCTTT | TRBV6-6 | - | - | TRBJ1-1
CASSPFDSPSYNEQFF | TGTGCCAGCAGCCCTTTTGACTCCCCATCCTACAATGAGCAGTTCTTC | TRBV4-2 | - | - | TRBJ2-1
CAISEGTENYGYTF | TGTGCCATCAGTGAGGGGACAGAGAACTATGGCTACACCTTC | TRBV10-3 | TRBD1 | - | TRBJ1-2
CASSFKRERTQYF | TGTGCCAGCAGCTTTAAGCGGGAGCGGACCCAGTACTTC | TRBV5-4 | TRBD2 | - | TRBJ2-5
CASSWRQGNTGELFF | TGCGCCAGCAGCTGGCGGCAGGGAAACACCGGGGAGCTGTTTTTT | TRBV5-1 | - | few | TRBJ2-2
CASSLKPSGNRNEQFF | TGTGCCAGCAGCCTTAAACCCAGCGGGAATAGGAATGAGCAGTTCTTC | TRBV7-3 | TRBD2 | - | TRBJ2-1
CAWRLEIMNTEAFF | TGTGCCTGGAGGTTAGAGATTATGAACACTGAAGCTTTCTTT | TRBV30 | - | - | TRBJ1-1
CASSQASSPGANVLTF | TGCGCCAGCAGCCAAGCGAGCTCACCCGGGGCCAACGTCCTGACTTTC | TRBV4-3 | - | once | TRBJ2-6
CASSPGPGPNTEAFF | TGTGCCAGCTCACCAGGGCCTGGGCCGAACACTGAAGCTTTCTTT | TRBV18 | - | - | TRBJ1-1
CASSIPGEKLFF | TGTGCCAGTAGTATTCCCGGTGAAAAACTGTTTTTT | TRBV19 | - | - | TRBJ1-4
CASSSGQAGELFF | TGTGCCAGCAGCTCCGGACAGGCCGGGGAGCTGTTTTTT | TRBV7-2 | TRBD1 | - | TRBJ2-2
CASSLGASGDYRETQYF | TGCGCCAGCAGCTTGGGGGCTAGCGGGGACTATAGGGAGACCCAGTACTTC | TRBV5-1 | TRBD2 | - | TRBJ2-5
CASSRGGAENTEAFF | TGTGCCAGCAGCAGGGGGGGGGCAGAGAACACTGAAGCTTTCTTT | TRBV7-3 | - | - | TRBJ1-1
CASRSGGIYEQYF | TGTGCCAGCAGGTCAGGCGGGATTTACGAGCAGTACTTC | TRBV6-6 | - | - | TRBJ2-7
CASSVGGQAAYEQYF | TGTGCCAGCAGTGTGGGAGGACAGGCTGCCTACGAGCAGTACTTC | TRBV6-1 | - | - | TRBJ2-7
CASSFGTGRNEQFF | TGTGCCAGCAGTTTCGGGACAGGGCGGAATGAGCAGTTCTTC | TRBV28 | TRBD1 | - | TRBJ2-1
CASSLLGATNEKLFF | TGCGCCAGCAGCTTGCTAGGGGCAACTAATGAAAAACTGTTTTTT | TRBV5-1 | - | - | TRBJ1-4
CASSLASYGYTF | TGCGCCAGCAGCTTGGCGTCTTATGGCTACACCTTC | TRBV5-1 | - | - | TRBJ1-2
CASRRGGQGPNTGELFF | TGTGCCAGCAGAAGAGGGGGACAGGGCCCGAACACCGGGGAGCTGTTTTTT | TRBV2 | TRBD1 | - | TRBJ2-2
CASSPGDTETQYF | TGTGCCAGCAGTCCCGGGGATACGGAGACCCAGTACTTC | TRBV27 | - | - | TRBJ2-5
CASSTELFGTQYF | TGTGCCAGCAGCACGGAGCTTTTCGGTACGCAGTATTTT | TRBV5-5 | - | - | TRBJ2-3
CASSRTGDADTQYF | TGTGCCAGCAGCCGGACAGGGGACGCAGATACGCAGTATTTT | TRBV11-2 | TRBD1 | - | TRBJ2-3
CASSSRDFRETQYF | TGTGCCAGCAGTTCAAGGGACTTTAGGGAGACCCAGTACTTC | TRBV27 | - | - | TRBJ2-5
CASSPRFGEQETQYF | TGTGCCAGCAGCCCACGGTTCGGGGAACAAGAGACCCAGTACTTC | TRBV7-3 | - | - | TRBJ2-5
CSVDGITGVPYNEQFF | TGCAGCGTTGATGGGATTACGGGGGTACCCTACAATGAGCAGTTCTTC | TRBV29-1 | - | - | TRBJ2-1
CASRPPGQGADEQFF | TGTGCCAGCAGACCACCGGGACAGGGGGCGGATGAGCAGTTCTTC | TRBV6-5 | TRBD1 | - | TRBJ2-1
CASSLQTGVGGYGYTF | TGTGCCAGCAGTTTACAGACAGGAGTTGGTGGTTATGGCTACACCTTC | TRBV28 | - | once | TRBJ1-2
CASSLVGGDSYEQYF | TGTGCCAGCAGCTTAGTCGGGGGGGACTCCTACGAGCAGTACTTC | TRBV11-2 | TRBD2 | - | TRBJ2-7
CASSGGQWVVDTQYF | TGCGCCAGCAGCGGTGGACAGTGGGTGGTGGATACGCAGTATTTT | TRBV5-1 | - | - | TRBJ2-3
CASRSEGFPYGYTF | TGTGCCAGCAGATCCGAGGGTTTTCCTTATGGCTACACCTTC | TRBV28 | - | many | TRBJ1-2